The 16 T cell receptor beta chains below come from one sample, sequenced in a study of CD8+ T cells in alopecia areata. cDNA prepared by RNA extraction and subsequent reverse transcription served as the template for sequencing. Measured with immunoSEQ multiplex PCR; TCRdb has only the in-frame clones, and not every one. The data contain roughly 200,000 clones, roughly 56% of them singletons. The sample consisted of CD8+ T cells sorted from blood. Receptor source: a human donor in good health.

There are a few counts of this clone. The chain joins TRBV14 to TRBJ2-3, with a possible D match to TRBD2 (6 bases). Trimming cost V 3 bases and J 0 bases, with 13 bases left between them. Germline V gives CDR1 SGHDN, CDR2 FVKESK. The CDR3 consists of 16 residues. CDR3 protein: CASSHGTRLSTDTQYF. CDR3 nucleotide sequence: TGTGCCAGCAGCCATGGGACTCGTCTGAGCACAGATACGCAGTATTTT.

The table lists this clone with a few counts. The J gene is TRBJ2-6, the V gene TRBV14, with D tentatively TRBD1 or TRBD2 (5 bases each). The CDR3 has 19 amino acids. V was cut by 2 bases and J by 0 bases, with 17 bases left in between. Germline CDR1 SGHDN, CDR2 FVKESK. CDR3 DNA: TGTGCCAGCAGCCAAAAGACGGTGGGGACCCTCTCTGGGGCCAACGTCCTGACTTTC. Amino acids: CASSQKTVGTLSGANVLTF.

This clone has more than one count but fewer than ten. V and J are TRBV29-1 and TRBJ1-2, with TRBD1 as a possible D gene (6 bases). Trimming stripped 5 bases from V and 8 bases from J, with 18 bases between. This CDR3 has 13 residues. In germline, CDR1 is SQVTM, CDR2 ANQGSEA. CDR3 amino acids: CSVTLQGSEGYTF. The CDR3, as DNA: TGCAGCGTTACCCTTCAGGGGTCAGAGGGCTACACCTTC.

A single count supports this clone. V is TRBV19 and J is TRBJ1-5; perhaps TRBD1 as D (5 bases). Per germline, CDR1 LNHDA and CDR2 SQIVND (reference sequence). The CDR3 is 13 residues long. Trimming removed 6 bases at V and 2 bases at J, with 8 bases between. CDR3 in DNA: TGTGCCAGTAGCGACAGAGGCAATCAGCCCCAGCATTTT. Protein sequence: CASSDRGNQPQHF.

The gene calls are TRBV27 and TRBJ2-7; D is possibly TRBD1 (6 bases). The length of the CDR3 is 13 residues. V was shortened by 2 bases and J by 6 bases, with 11 bases between the two germline ends. The V gene's germline CDR1 is MNHEY and CDR2 SMNVEV (reference sequence). The CDR3 region has the DNA TGTGCCAGCAGTTTAGTCAGGGGCGGCGAGCAGTACTTC. Its translation: CASSLVRGGEQYF.

The chain employs TRBV15 and TRBJ2-6; D might be TRBD1 or TRBD2, each matching 6 bases. CDR1 LNHNV and CDR2 YYDKDF come from the germline V gene (reference sequence). This CDR3 comprises 18 residues. V lost 5 bases to trimming and J lost 1 base, with 18 bases between them. The CDR3 DNA sequence: TGTGCCACCAGCCCGACAATATCGGGGGCTTCTGGGGCCAACGTCCTGACTTTC. The encoded protein is CATSPTISGASGANVLTF. The whole variable domain, filled in from reference TRBV15 and TRBJ2-6, reads DAMVIQNPRYQVTQFGKPVTLSCSQTLNHNVMYWYQQKSSQAPKLLFHYYDKDFNNEADTPDNFQSRRPNTSFCFLDIRSPGLGDTAMYLCATSPTISGASGANVLTFGAGSRLTVL.

The rearrangement joins TRBV27 to TRBJ1-2, with D perhaps matching TRBD1 (6 bases). The germline gives CDR1 MNHEY, CDR2 SMNVEV (reference sequence). The CDR3 is 14 residues long. The V and J ends lost 6 bases and 5 bases respectively, with 16 bases between them. CDR3 protein: CASSGLDSLYGYTF. The CDR3 DNA reads as TGTGCCAGCAGCGGTTTGGACAGTCTATATGGCTACACCTTC.

The table lists this clone with a count of one. The chain has TRBV6-5 and TRBJ1-5; no clear D. The germline V gene has CDR1 MNHEY and CDR2 SVGAGI. The CDR3 runs 13 residues. V was cut by 2 bases and J by 3 bases, with 5 bases left in between. For the CDR3, the DNA is TGTGCCAGCAGTTACCGGTACAATCAGCCCCAGCATTTT. Protein: CASSYRYNQPQHF.

This sequence joins TRBV5-1 and TRBJ2-7; weak D call: TRBD1 (6 bases). CDR1 and CDR2 from the germline V gene are SGHRS and YFSETQ. V shed 2 bases and J shed 5 bases, with 11 bases lying between them. This CDR3 spans 13 amino acids. CDR3 sequence reads: CASSFTGRDEQYF. For the CDR3, the DNA is TGCGCCAGCAGCTTTACAGGGAGAGACGAGCAGTACTTC.

This chain uses TRBV5-1 with TRBJ1-6, with 8 positions matching TRBD1. From germline, CDR1 is SGHRS and CDR2 YFSETQ. This CDR3 region has 16 residues. V lost 0 bases to trimming and J lost 14 bases; unmatched junction nucleotides: 13. The CDR3 sequence: CASSLGPQGALEALHF. The CDR3 bases are TGCGCCAGCAGCTTGGGCCCTCAGGGGGCGCTTGAGGCCCTCCACTTT.

The sample holds one count of this clone. This rearrangement joins TRBV9 to TRBJ1-1; TRBD1 aligns across 7 bases. The CDR3 is 14 amino acids. Germline V gene sequence: CDR1 SGDLS, CDR2 YYNGEE. V lost 4 bases and J lost 5; bases outside the gene matches: 8. For the CDR3, the DNA is TGTGCCAGCAGCCTGACAGGGAGTGGAACTGAAGCTTTCTTT. It yields the protein CASSLTGSGTEAFF.

V gene TRBV6-6 combines with J gene TRBJ2-5, with TRBD1 matching 9 bases. Germline V gives CDR1 MNHNY, CDR2 SVGAGI (reference sequence). V was clipped by 5 bases and J by 8 bases; unmatched bases: 6. This CDR3 spans 13 amino acids. The CDR3 DNA is TGTGCCAGCAGTGGGACAGGGACCGGAACCCAGTACTTC. Encoded protein: CASSGTGTGTQYF.

This clone was counted only a few times. This chain uses TRBV29-1 with TRBJ2-6; D is tentatively TRBD1 or TRBD2 (6 bases each). Germline CDR1 and CDR2: SQVTM and ANQGSEA. Trimming left V 3 bases short and J 0 bases short, with 12 bases between. CDR3 length: 16 amino acids. The DNA for the CDR3 is TGCAGCGTTGAGAGGACGGGGGCCTCTGGGGCCAACGTCCTGACTTTC. Translated, it gives CSVERTGASGANVLTF.

The chain employs TRBV29-1 and TRBJ1-2; 7 positions agree with TRBD1. The CDR3 spans 12 residues. The germline gives CDR1 SQVTM, CDR2 ANQGSEA. Trimming took 7 bases from V and 6 from J; bases not matched to a gene: 8. The CDR3 spells CSAHQGGHGYTF. In nucleotides, the CDR3 is TGCAGCGCCCATCAAGGGGGCCATGGCTACACCTTC.

The chain carries TRBV7-9 and TRBJ2-7; D is ambiguous. V was cut by 2 bases and J by 0 bases, with 5 bases left in between. This CDR3 contains 13 residues. CDR1 is SEHNR, CDR2 FQNEAQ, per germline (reference sequence). In DNA form, the CDR3 reads TGTGCCAGCAGCTTACTAGTCTCCTACGAGCAGTACTTC. This codes for CASSLLVSYEQYF.

The chain uses TRBV5-1 and TRBJ1-1; 8 nucleotides line up with TRBD1. After removal of 0 bases from V and 5 bases from J, the junction contained 0 bases not matched to a gene. The CDR3 extends over 13 amino acids. Germline V lookup: CDR1 SGHRS, CDR2 YFSETQ. CDR3 sequence reads: CASSLDRGTEAFF. The CDR3 DNA is TGCGCCAGCAGCTTGGACAGGGGGACTGAAGCTTTCTTT.